Listed below are T cell receptor beta chains from one sample, sequenced in a study of T-cell reconstitution after alpha-beta-depleted transplantation in children. TCRdb called the PCR reads again in MiXCR, with one record for every CDR3 protein. The sample has around 800,000 distinct CDR3 sequences, around 15% seen once. The sequenced sample was PBMCs, mostly from graft donor cells, obtained 360 days after TCRalphabeta/CD19-depleted stem cell transplant. The receptors stem from a male patient younger than 18 who had a stem cell transplant for acute lymphoblastic leukemia, so the T cells may come from the graft donor. CDR3s leave out the opening cysteine and the closing phenylalanine or tryptophan. The order of the fields is D gene, J gene, V gene, CDR3 protein. The D gene is left open where the match is weak.

NA TRBJ1-5 TRBV5-5 ASSLAVTSNQPQH
TRBD2 TRBJ2-1 TRBV10-3 ATGLYNEQF
NA TRBJ2-3 TRBV27 ASSFSDRISTDTQY
TRBD1 TRBJ2-7 TRBV5-1 ASSLDTGGGSYEQY
NA TRBJ2-7 TRBV2 ASGKEGLSEQY
NA TRBJ1-4 TRBV6-4 ASSPGTYPNEKLF
TRBD1 TRBJ2-5 TRBV5-6 ASSWTGIQETQY
NA TRBJ2-1 TRBV4-1 ASSQSPSGTRRHEQF
NA TRBJ2-1 TRBV5-1 ASSPAGWSSYNEQF
TRBD2 TRBJ2-2 TRBV20-1 SARRTSRNTGELF
NA TRBJ2-7 TRBV6-5 ASSYGAASDHDEQY
NA TRBJ1-4 TRBV28 ASSPNAPGTNEKLF
TRBD2 TRBJ2-1 TRBV5-1 ASSLAVRTSGGNEQF
NA TRBJ2-2 TRBV12-5 ASGFAGGELF
TRBD1 TRBJ1-6 TRBV12-3/TRBV12-4 ASSQTTGSISPLH
NA TRBJ1-3 TRBV28 ASSAGTSSGNTIY
TRBD1 TRBJ2-3 TRBV5-1 ASSLRRQGAGTTDTQY
TRBD2 TRBJ2-3 TRBV6-5 ASSYGERELNTQY
TRBD1 TRBJ1-4 TRBV9 ASSPGGATNEKLF
NA TRBJ2-7 TRBV7-8 ASSTISGFEQY
NA TRBJ2-2 TRBV5-4 ASGGHTNTGELF
NA TRBJ2-5 TRBV18 ASSPPDPRTQETQY
NA TRBJ2-5 TRBV4-1 ASSQEGRTKETQY
NA TRBJ2-7 TRBV20-1 SARVLRTADAYEQY
TRBD1 TRBJ2-1 TRBV6-1 ASSAYGQVDEQF
NA TRBJ2-7 TRBV7-9 ASSFPRFSTTEQY
NA TRBJ2-2 TRBV19 ASSINRNTGELF
NA TRBJ2-5 TRBV7-6 ASSATYPLETQY
NA TRBJ1-2 TRBV20-1 SALIYGYT
NA TRBJ1-1 TRBV4-1 ASSQPLNRLTEAF
NA TRBJ2-7 TRBV27 ASGLNWGGGYEQY
NA TRBJ2-7 TRBV7-9 ASSRHRVQYEQY
TRBD2 TRBJ2-1 TRBV12-3/TRBV12-4 ASKLAGGYNEQF
NA TRBJ2-2 TRBV25-1 ASSEIQGRSTGELF
NA TRBJ1-2 TRBV9 ASTDRNLYGYT
TRBD1 TRBJ1-5 TRBV6-1 ASSRGTEKNQPQH
TRBD1 TRBJ2-3 TRBV20-1 SARETGSHTQY
NA TRBJ2-2 TRBV7-2 ASSFLRAGELF
TRBD2 TRBJ2-1 TRBV7-9 ASRAGTSGMDEQF
NA TRBJ2-7 TRBV10-3 APASCNNTYEQY
TRBD2 TRBJ2-3 TRBV6-2/TRBV6-3 ASSYHSSGRSADTQY
TRBD2 TRBJ2-1 TRBV19 ASSLAGGIHEQF
TRBD1 TRBJ2-1 TRBV5-1 ASTRGSGQGYNEQF
NA TRBJ2-5 TRBV12-3/TRBV12-4 ASSLPGLQETQY
NA TRBJ2-7 TRBV15 ATSSAPLETGMYEQY
NA TRBJ2-7 TRBV5-1 ASSGGDSRYEQY
NA TRBJ2-3 TRBV4-1 ASSRPPSPGTDTQY
TRBD2 TRBJ2-3 TRBV24-1 ATHPGASGRATDTQY
NA TRBJ2-1 TRBV29-1 SVEDLWGGSVIYNEQF
NA TRBJ2-1 TRBV20-1 SANRWRHYNEQF
TRBD2 TRBJ2-1 TRBV12-3/TRBV12-4 ASSQPLAGNEQF
TRBD2 TRBJ2-3 TRBV12-3/TRBV12-4 ASSPGLALRWSGSDTQY
NA TRBJ1-3 TRBV20-1 SAQFPVGNTIY